This T cell receptor (beta chain) was documented in a study of blood T cell repertoires in COVID-19. Study-wide context: Donors in the United States, Italy and Spain gave samples during acute or convalescent COVID-19.

Trimming shortened V by 2 bases and J by 0 bases, and 8 bases separated the two germline ends. Germline CDR1 is MGHRA and CDR2 is YSYEKL. CDR3 length: 15 amino acids. Data came from immunoSEQ multiplex PCR; TCRdb stores just in-frame clones and leaves some out. The profile shows some 200,000 clones, 86% of them singletons. The sequencing sample was made of peripheral blood. The rearrangement links TRBV4-1 to TRBJ1-3; D perhaps matches TRBD1 (6 bases). This sequence was found in a man aged 50 or older with acute or convalescent COVID-19. In nucleotides, the CDR3 is TGCGCCAGCAGCCAAAAGGACAGCTCTGGAAACACCATATATTTT. Its protein is CASSQKDSSGNTIYF.